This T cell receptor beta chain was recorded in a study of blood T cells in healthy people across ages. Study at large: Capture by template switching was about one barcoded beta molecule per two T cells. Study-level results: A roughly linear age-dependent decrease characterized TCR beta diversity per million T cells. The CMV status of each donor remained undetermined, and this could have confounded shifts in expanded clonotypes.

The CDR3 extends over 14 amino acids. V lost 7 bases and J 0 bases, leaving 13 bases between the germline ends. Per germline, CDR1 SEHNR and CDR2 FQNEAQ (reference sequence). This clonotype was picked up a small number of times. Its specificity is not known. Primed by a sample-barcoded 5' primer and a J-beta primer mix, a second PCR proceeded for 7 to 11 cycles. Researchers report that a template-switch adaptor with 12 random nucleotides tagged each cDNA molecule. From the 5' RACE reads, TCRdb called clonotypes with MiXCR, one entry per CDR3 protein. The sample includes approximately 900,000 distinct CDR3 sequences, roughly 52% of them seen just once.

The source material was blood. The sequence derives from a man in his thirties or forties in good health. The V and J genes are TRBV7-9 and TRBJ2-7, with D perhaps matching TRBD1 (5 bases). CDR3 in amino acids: CASKKDMTSYEQYF. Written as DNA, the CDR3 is TGTGCCAGCAAAAAGGACATGACCTCCTACGAGCAGTACTTC.